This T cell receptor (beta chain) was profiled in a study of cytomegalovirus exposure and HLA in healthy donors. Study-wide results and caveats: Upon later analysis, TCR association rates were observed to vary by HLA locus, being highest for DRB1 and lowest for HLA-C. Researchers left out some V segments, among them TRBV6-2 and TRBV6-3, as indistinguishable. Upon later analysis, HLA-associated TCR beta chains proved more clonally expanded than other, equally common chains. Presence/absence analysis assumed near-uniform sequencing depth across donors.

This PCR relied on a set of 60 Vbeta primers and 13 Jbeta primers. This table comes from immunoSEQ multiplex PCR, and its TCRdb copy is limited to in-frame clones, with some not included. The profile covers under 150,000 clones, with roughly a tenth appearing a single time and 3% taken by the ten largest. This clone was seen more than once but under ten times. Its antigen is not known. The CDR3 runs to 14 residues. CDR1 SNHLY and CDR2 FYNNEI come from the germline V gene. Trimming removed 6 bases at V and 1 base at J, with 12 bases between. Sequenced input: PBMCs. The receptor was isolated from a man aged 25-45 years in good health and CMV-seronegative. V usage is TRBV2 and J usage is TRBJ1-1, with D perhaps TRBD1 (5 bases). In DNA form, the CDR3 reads TGTGCCAGCAGCCCTCGTACAGGGAACACTGAAGCTTTCTTT. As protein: CASSPRTGNTEAFF.